This is a list of T cell receptor beta chains from one sample in a study of control samples from healthy donors and cancer patients. The method was immunoSEQ multiplex PCR; TCRdb's version includes in-frame clones alone and lacks a portion of them. Found here are some 100,000 clones, about 88% of them singletons; the top ten hold around 1.3%. Sequencing was performed on blood. The receptors shown here come from a woman aged 50 to 60 in good health. CDR3s include the opening cysteine and the closing phenylalanine or tryptophan.

j_call v_call cdr3_aa
TRBJ2-2 TRBV7-6 CASSSDLGFGATGELFF
TRBJ2-3 TRBV5-4 CASSNRVAGGPDTQYF
TRBJ2-2 TRBV11-1 CASSFPGTGELFF
TRBJ2-5 TRBV11-3 CASSLDGPGSQETQYF
TRBJ1-1 TRBV27 CASSLTFRQGVPTNTEAFF
TRBJ1-1 TRBV7-2 CASSMRTGEGTEAFF
TRBJ1-1 TRBV1 CTSSQVTVNTEAFF
TRBJ2-3 TRBV7-9 CASAQLRGSTDTQYF
TRBJ2-7 TRBV4-2 CASSQDPGGTAYEQYF
TRBJ2-1 TRBV7-8 CASSLAGGLAMDEQFF
TRBJ1-3 TRBV14 CASSQAGAPGNTIYF
TRBJ1-2 TRBV29-1 CSVEDQGQGALGGYTF
TRBJ2-1 TRBV4-3 CASSQGVQWREGRKDEQFF
TRBJ2-1 TRBV28 CASGTQTDQFF
TRBJ2-1 TRBV3-1/TRBV3-2 CASRLGQTNYNEQFF
TRBJ1-1 TRBV6-5 CASSGLNTEAFF
TRBJ2-1 TRBV11-3 CASSRILGSYNEQFF
TRBJ1-5 TRBV19 CASRGLTQQPQHF
TRBJ1-2 TRBV11-2 CASSLDRDSYGYTF
TRBJ1-1 TRBV28 CASSLLSGGESLAFF
TRBJ2-5 TRBV6-5 CASKYRGSGSETQYF
TRBJ1-1 TRBV9 CASSVDPQVYTEAFF
TRBJ1-3 TRBV28 CASRVKGRSGNTIYF
TRBJ2-3 TRBV5-6 CASSLSAYTQYF
TRBJ2-2 TRBV28 CATKGSGWGADTGELFF
TRBJ1-5 TRBV2 CASSEREGNQPQHF
TRBJ1-5 TRBV7-8 CASSSDRNQPQHF
TRBJ2-4 TRBV28 CASTGGVRTTRNIQYF